The next 32 T cell receptor beta chains were all read from a single sample in a study of cytomegalovirus exposure and HLA in healthy donors. 60 Vbeta and 13 Jbeta primers were used in PCR. This table comes from immunoSEQ multiplex PCR, and its TCRdb copy is limited to in-frame clones, with some not included. The sample has roughly 140,000 clones, roughly three quarters seen once; the top ten hold approximately 2%. The sample was PBMCs. These receptor sequences come from a woman aged 40 to 49 in good health and CMV-seronegative.

This rearrangement joins TRBV5-1 to TRBJ2-4; D not certain. Germline CDR1 is SGHRS and CDR2 is YFSETQ. The CDR3 contains 13 residues. The V end was cut by 4 bases, the J end by 0 bases, with 5 bases between. The CDR3 spells CASSLIAKNIQYF. CDR3 nucleotide sequence: TGCGCCAGCAGCCTTATAGCCAAAAACATTCAGTACTTC.

The chain uses TRBV6-6 and TRBJ2-5; perhaps TRBD2 as D (6 bases). The CDR3 length is 13 residues. Trimming cost V 4 bases and J 5 bases, with 11 bases left between them. CDR1 is MNHNY, CDR2 SVGAGI, per germline (reference sequence). The CDR3 DNA follows: TGTGCCAGCAGTTGGGGGACTCGGGAGACCCAGTACTTC. It is translated as CASSWGTRETQYF.

The chain has TRBV2 and TRBJ1-1; no reliable D call. CDR3 length: 13 residues. Germline V CDR1 and CDR2: SNHLY, FYNNEI. V lost 9 bases to trimming and J lost 0 bases, with 11 bases between them. Here the CDR3 DNA reads TGTGCCAGTCGACTCAGTTTGAACACTGAAGCTTTCTTT. Its translation is CASRLSLNTEAFF.

J is TRBJ1-4 and V is TRBV10-3, with 7 nucleotides matching TRBD1. From germline, CDR1 is ENHRY and CDR2 SYGVKD. Losses at the gene ends were 4 bases for V and 0 bases for J; bases not matched to a gene: 5. The CDR3 has 16 residues. Here the CDR3 reads CAISAGQRSTNEKLFF. CDR3 coding DNA: TGTGCCATCAGTGCGGGACAGAGGTCAACTAATGAAAAACTGTTTTTT.

J is TRBJ1-5 and V is TRBV6-1; D gene ambiguous. V was shortened by 1 base and J by 0 bases, with 7 bases between the two germline ends. Germline CDR1 reads MNHNS; CDR2 reads SASEGT. This CDR3 spans 15 amino acids. Written as DNA, the CDR3 is TGTGCCAGCAGTGAAGTCGGTCTTAGCAATCAGCCCCAGCATTTT. Encoded protein: CASSEVGLSNQPQHF.

The chain is built from TRBV15 and TRBJ1-6; D is uncertain. Germline values: CDR1 LNHNV, CDR2 YYDKDF (reference sequence). This CDR3 comprises 12 residues. V was cut by 5 bases and J by 7 bases, with 6 bases left in between. The CDR3 sequence is CATSLRNSPLHF. The CDR3 DNA sequence: TGTGCCACCAGCCTACGGAATTCACCCCTCCACTTT.

The V and J genes are TRBV5-4 and TRBJ2-5, with a possible D match to TRBD1 (6 bases). The germline V gene has CDR1 SGHNT and CDR2 YYREEE (reference sequence). V lost 4 bases, J lost 2 bases, and 18 bases lay in between. CDR3 length equals 16 residues. CDR3 residues: CASSILTGTTQETQYF. In nucleotides, the CDR3 is TGTGCCAGCAGCATCCTGACAGGCACAACTCAAGAGACCCAGTACTTC.

There are a few counts of this clone. This chain uses TRBV5-1 with TRBJ2-7, with TRBD2 identical over 14 bases. The CDR3 runs 16 residues. J lost 5 bases, V lost 4 bases, and 8 bases had no gene match. Germline assignment: CDR1 SGHRS and CDR2 YFSETQ. This CDR3 is CASSRGTSGGVNEQYF. The CDR3 DNA sequence: TGCGCCAGCAGCCGTGGGACTAGCGGGGGAGTCAACGAGCAGTACTTC.

Remarks on this clone: The CDR3 does not close with the conserved phenylalanine or tryptophan, likely indicating a read error. The rearrangement uses TRBV18 and TRBJ2-7; 8 bases map to TRBD1. Germline V lookup: CDR1 KGHSH, CDR2 LQKENI. The CDR3 sequence is 13 residues long. V shed 1 base, J shed 7 bases, and the junction held 3 bases outside the gene matches. The CDR3 region is CASSPQWDREQYL. Here the CDR3 DNA reads TGTGCCAGCTCACCACAATGGGACAGGGAGCAGTACCTC.

The rearrangement links TRBV13 to TRBJ2-1, with D possibly TRBD1 on 6 matching bases. The V gene's germline CDR1 is PRHDT and CDR2 FYEKMQ (reference sequence). The germline V and J ends were trimmed by 5 bases and 9 bases, with 17 bases remaining between them. CDR3 size: 14 residues. DNA for the CDR3: TGTGCCAGCAGCCCTAGCTGGGGGCGGGTTGAGCAGTTCTTC. The encoded protein is CASSPSWGRVEQFF.

This clone was found once. V usage is TRBV2 and J usage is TRBJ1-2; 7 positions agree with TRBD1. The germline CDR1 and CDR2 sequences are SNHLY and FYNNEI. The ends lost 6 bases at V and 7 bases at J; junction bases unmatched: 2. The CDR3 consists of 11 residues. The CDR3 bases are TGTGCCAGCAGAGCAGGGGGTGGCTACACCTTC. It encodes CASRAGGGYTF.

This clone was found once. V and J are TRBV6-1 and TRBJ1-2; D remains ambiguous. Trimming cost V 0 bases and J 2 bases, with 4 bases left between them. Germline lookup yields CDR1 MNHNS and CDR2 SASEGT. This CDR3 is 13 amino acids long. The CDR3 DNA sequence: TGTGCCAGCAGTGAAGCCCGGAACTATGGCTACACCTTC. This sequence encodes CASSEARNYGYTF.

V usage is TRBV11-3 and J usage is TRBJ1-2; TRBD1 aligns across 7 bases. This CDR3 contains 16 residues. The trim removed 3 bases at V and 3 bases at J, leaving 10 bases unmatched. Germline CDR1 and CDR2: SGHNT and YENEEA. In DNA, the CDR3 is TGTGCCAGCAGCTTCAGGGGGACAGCTTGTCACTATGGCTACACCTTC. Translated, it gives CASSFRGTACHYGYTF. The whole variable domain, filled in from reference TRBV11-3 and TRBJ1-2, reads EAGVVQSPRYKIIEKKQPVAFWCNPISGHNTLYWYLQNLGQGPELLIRYENEEAVDDSQLPKDRFSAERLKGVDSTLKIQPAELGDSAVYLCASSFRGTACHYGYTFGSGTRLTVV.

This chain connects TRBV6-5 to TRBJ1-2; 8 bases map to TRBD1. Trimming took 8 bases from V and 7 from J; bases not matched to a gene: 6. From germline, CDR1 is MNHEY and CDR2 SVGAGI. CDR3 length: 12 amino acids. The CDR3: CASQGARGGYTF. Written as DNA, the CDR3 is TGTGCCAGCCAGGGGGCGCGAGGTGGCTACACCTTC.

V usage is TRBV4-1 and J usage is TRBJ1-6; tentatively, D is TRBD1 (5 bases). CDR1 is MGHRA and CDR2 is YSYEKL in the germline V gene. The CDR3 is 15 residues long. V lost 4 bases to trimming and J lost 3 bases, with 10 bases between them. This CDR3 is CASSPRQGYNSPLHF. The CDR3 nucleotides read TGCGCCAGCAGCCCTCGGCAGGGCTATAATTCACCCCTCCACTTT.

J is TRBJ2-3 and V is TRBV5-1; 13 nucleotides align to TRBD2. Germline CDR1 SGHRS, CDR2 YFSETQ. CDR3 length: 18 amino acids. After removal of 0 bases from V and 4 bases from J, the junction contained 8 bases not matched to a gene. The CDR3 reads CASSLARLAGGFSDTQYF. The CDR3 DNA sequence: TGCGCCAGCAGCTTGGCCCGACTAGCGGGAGGTTTCTCAGATACGCAGTATTTT. Supplemented by reference TRBV5-1 and TRBJ2-3, the full variable domain reads KAGVTQTPRYLIKTRGQQVTLSCSPISGHRSVSWYQQTPGQGLQFLFEYFSETQRNKGNFPGRFSGRQFSNSRSEMNVSTLELGDSALYLCASSLARLAGGFSDTQYFGPGTRLTVL.

The chain links TRBV10-3 to TRBJ1-5, with D unresolved. Germline V gene data show CDR1 as ENHRY and CDR2 as SYGVKD. Trimming took off 2 bases at V and 9 bases at J, with 14 bases between the two ends. The CDR3 is 14 amino acids. CDR3 loop: CAISEGSRGLPQHF. The CDR3 region has the DNA TGTGCCATCAGTGAGGGCAGCCGAGGGTTGCCCCAGCATTTT.

The V gene is TRBV28, the J gene TRBJ1-1; D call uncertain. Trimming shortened V by 6 bases and J by 2 bases, and 13 bases separated the two germline ends. The CDR3 covers 14 residues. In germline, CDR1 is MDHEN, CDR2 SYDVKM. In DNA form, the CDR3 reads TGTGCCAGCAGCTCCCCACCGGGAAACACTGAAGCTTTCTTT. It translates to CASSSPPGNTEAFF.

This clone turned up a few times. The chain couples TRBV19 to TRBJ2-5; TRBD1 matches at 8 bases. Germline V gene lookup returns CDR1 LNHDA and CDR2 SQIVND (reference sequence). This CDR3 comprises 14 residues. V lost 3 bases to trimming and J lost 2 bases; unmatched junction nucleotides: 2. CDR3 DNA sequence: TGTGCCAGTAGTATGGGACAGGTACAAGAGACCCAGTACTTC. Translation: CASSMGQVQETQYF.

The rearrangement uses TRBV15 and TRBJ2-1; 8 bases map to TRBD2. Trimming at V came to 1 base and at J to 3 bases, leaving 5 bases not matched to a gene. The length of the CDR3 is 16 residues. Per the germline V gene, CDR1 is LNHNV and CDR2 is YYDKDF (reference sequence). The CDR3 spells CATSRALSGSYNEQFF. The CDR3 DNA follows: TGTGCCACCAGCAGAGCTCTAAGCGGGAGCTACAATGAGCAGTTCTTC.

This chain connects TRBV13 to TRBJ1-2; D is unclear. From germline, CDR1 is PRHDT and CDR2 FYEKMQ (reference sequence). Trimming shortened V by 3 bases and J by 2 bases, and 7 bases separated the two germline ends. This CDR3 spans 13 amino acids. CDR3 loop: CASSFGGNYGYTF. CDR3 nucleotides: TGTGCCAGCAGCTTCGGCGGAAACTATGGCTACACCTTC.

This clone showed up just a few times. The V call is TRBV2, the J call TRBJ1-5; D is unclear. V was pared by 3 bases and J by 3 bases, with 12 bases between. The CDR3 runs to 15 residues. CDR1 and CDR2 from the germline V gene are SNHLY and FYNNEI. CDR3 sequence reads: CASSEGRQDNQPQHF. The CDR3 DNA reads TGTGCCAGCAGTGAGGGCAGGCAAGACAATCAGCCCCAGCATTTT.

J is TRBJ1-4 and V is TRBV6-5; 7 bases are shared with TRBD1. V gave up 7 bases and J gave up 11 bases; unmatched junction bases: 13. In germline, CDR1 is MNHEY, CDR2 SVGAGI. This CDR3 contains 14 residues. CDR3 protein: CASIPRDSPGKLFF. CDR3 nucleotides: TGTGCCAGCATTCCAAGGGACAGCCCGGGGAAACTGTTTTTT.

The chain has TRBV2 and TRBJ2-1, with TRBD1 matching over 10 bases. CDR3 length: 15 residues. Germline CDR1 reads SNHLY; CDR2 reads FYNNEI. Trimming cost V 7 bases and J 8 bases; bases outside gene matches: 11. The CDR3 loop is CASILPGTGVHEQFF. DNA for the CDR3: TGTGCCAGCATCCTACCCGGGACAGGGGTCCATGAGCAGTTCTTC. The variable domain in full, completed from reference TRBV2 and TRBJ2-1, reads EPEVTQTPSHQVTQMGQEVILRCVPISNHLYFYWYRQILGQKVEFLVSFYNNEISEKSEIFDDQFSVERPDGSNFTLKIRSTKLEDSAMYFCASILPGTGVHEQFFGPGTRLTVL.

The chain carries TRBV6-5 and TRBJ2-5; 10 bases are shared with TRBD1. Trimming took 8 bases from V and 5 from J; bases not matched to a gene: 11. Germline V gene sequence: CDR1 MNHEY, CDR2 SVGAGI. This CDR3 has 15 residues. The CDR3 nucleotides are TGTGCCAGCGGACCTCCGGGACAGGGGTACGAGACCCAGTACTTC. This translates into CASGPPGQGYETQYF.

This chain connects TRBV5-8 to TRBJ1-5; D is uncertain. The CDR3 extends over 14 amino acids. V lost 5 bases to trimming and J lost 3 bases, with 12 bases between them. Germline V gene sequence: CDR1 SGHTS, CDR2 YDEGEE. The CDR3 protein is CASSRGYNNQPQHF. As DNA, the CDR3 is TGTGCCAGCAGTCGAGGGTATAACAATCAGCCCCAGCATTTT.

The chain uses TRBV9 and TRBJ1-4, with TRBD1 identical over 8 bases. This CDR3 region has 13 residues. Germline values: CDR1 SGDLS, CDR2 YYNGEE. J gave up 10 bases and V 4 bases, and 6 bases lay outside the gene matches. CDR3 nucleotide sequence: TGTGCCAGCAGCCCACCAGGACAGGGAAAACTGTTTTTT. It codes for CASSPPGQGKLFF.

This clone was seen a handful of times. The chain combines TRBV6-1 with TRBJ1-5, with D maybe TRBD1 (5 bases). CDR1 is MNHNS and CDR2 is SASEGT in the germline V gene. The CDR3 covers 15 residues. V was shortened by 1 base and J by 6 bases, with 13 bases between the two germline ends. The chain's CDR3 is CASSEVGQGGQPQHF. The CDR3 DNA sequence: TGTGCCAGCAGTGAAGTCGGCCAGGGAGGTCAGCCCCAGCATTTT.

The V gene is TRBV28, the J gene TRBJ2-3, with 9 bases lining up with TRBD2. Germline-derived CDR1 and CDR2 are MDHEN and SYDVKM. Unmatched junction bases numbered 9, after V lost 6 bases and J lost 2 bases. The CDR3 consists of 16 residues. The CDR3 coding sequence is TGTGCCAGCAGCCGCCCCCTAGCGGGGTACACAGATACGCAGTATTTT. Residues: CASSRPLAGYTDTQYF.

The V gene is TRBV19, the J gene TRBJ1-1; D is possibly TRBD1 (5 bases). The CDR3 length is 15 residues. The V gene's germline CDR1 is LNHDA and CDR2 SQIVND (reference sequence). V gave up 1 base and J gave up 4 bases, with 13 bases separating them. CDR3 coding DNA: TGTGCCAGTAGTATAGGGGGCAGGGCGGCCACTGAAGCTTTCTTT. As protein: CASSIGGRAATEAFF.

The chain links TRBV29-1 to TRBJ2-5, with a possible D match to TRBD1 (6 bases). Trimming shortened V by 6 bases and J by 1 base, and 18 bases separated the two germline ends. This CDR3 has 15 residues. Germline V CDR1 and CDR2: SQVTM, ANQGSEA. For the CDR3, the DNA is TGCAGCGTCCAGGGGCACCCCTTATTCCAAGAGACCCAGTACTTC. This sequence encodes CSVQGHPLFQETQYF.

The V and J genes are TRBV6-1 and TRBJ1-4; D possibly corresponds to TRBD1 (5 bases). V was clipped by 8 bases and J by 7 bases, with 17 bases between them. CDR3 length equals 14 residues. Per the germline V gene, CDR1 is MNHNS and CDR2 is SASEGT. CDR3 bases: TGTGCCAGCGCTAGTGTGGAGGGGACTGAAAAACTGTTTTTT. Its translation is CASASVEGTEKLFF.